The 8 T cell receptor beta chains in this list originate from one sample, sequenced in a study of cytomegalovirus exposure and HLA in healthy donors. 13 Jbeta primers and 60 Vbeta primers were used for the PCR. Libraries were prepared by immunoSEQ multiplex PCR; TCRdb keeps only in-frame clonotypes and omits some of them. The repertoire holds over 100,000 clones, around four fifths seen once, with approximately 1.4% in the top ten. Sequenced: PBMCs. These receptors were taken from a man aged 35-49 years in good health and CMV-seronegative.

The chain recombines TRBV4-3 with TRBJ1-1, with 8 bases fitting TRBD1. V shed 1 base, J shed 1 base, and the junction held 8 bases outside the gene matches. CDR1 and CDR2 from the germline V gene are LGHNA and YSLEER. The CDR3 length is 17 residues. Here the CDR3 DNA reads TGCGCCAGCAGCCAAGGTGGACAGGGCTTAACGAACACTGAAGCTTTCTTT. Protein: CASSQGGQGLTNTEAFF.

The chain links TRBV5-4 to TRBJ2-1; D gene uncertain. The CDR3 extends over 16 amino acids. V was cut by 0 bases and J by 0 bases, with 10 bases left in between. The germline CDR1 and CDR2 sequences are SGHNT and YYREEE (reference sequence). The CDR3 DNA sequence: TGTGCCAGCAGCTTGGATGCGCCTCCCTCCTACAATGAGCAGTTCTTC. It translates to CASSLDAPPSYNEQFF.

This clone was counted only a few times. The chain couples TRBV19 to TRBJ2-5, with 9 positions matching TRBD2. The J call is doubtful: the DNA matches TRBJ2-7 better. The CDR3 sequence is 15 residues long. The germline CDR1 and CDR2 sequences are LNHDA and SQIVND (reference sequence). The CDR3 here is CASSIGLAGIYEQYF. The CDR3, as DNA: TGTGCCAGTAGTATCGGCCTAGCGGGAATCTACGAGCAGTACTTC.

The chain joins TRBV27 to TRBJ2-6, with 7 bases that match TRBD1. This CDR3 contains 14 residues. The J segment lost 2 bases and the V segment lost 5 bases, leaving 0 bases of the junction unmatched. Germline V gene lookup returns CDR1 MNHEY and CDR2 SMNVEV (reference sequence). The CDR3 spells CASSTGAGANVLTF. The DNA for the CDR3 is TGTGCCAGCAGTACAGGGGCTGGGGCCAACGTCCTGACTTTC.

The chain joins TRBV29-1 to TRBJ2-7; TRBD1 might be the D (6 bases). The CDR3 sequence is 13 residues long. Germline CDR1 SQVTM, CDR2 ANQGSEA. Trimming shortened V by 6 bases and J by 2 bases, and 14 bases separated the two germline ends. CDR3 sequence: CSVLLQGTYEQYF. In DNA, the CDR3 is TGCAGCGTACTCTTACAGGGTACCTACGAGCAGTACTTC.

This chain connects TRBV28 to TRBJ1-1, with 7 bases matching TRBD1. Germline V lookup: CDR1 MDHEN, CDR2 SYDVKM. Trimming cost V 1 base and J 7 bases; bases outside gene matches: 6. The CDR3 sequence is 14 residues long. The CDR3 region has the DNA TGTGCCAGCAGTTTATCCAGGGGGTATGATGAAGCTTTCTTT. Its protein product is CASSLSRGYDEAFF.

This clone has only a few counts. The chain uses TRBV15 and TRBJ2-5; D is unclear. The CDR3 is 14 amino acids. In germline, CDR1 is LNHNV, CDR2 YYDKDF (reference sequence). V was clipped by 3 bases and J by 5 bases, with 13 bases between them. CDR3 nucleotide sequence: TGTGCCACCAGCAGCCGGGTTTCGGCGGAGACCCAGTACTTC. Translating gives CATSSRVSAETQYF.

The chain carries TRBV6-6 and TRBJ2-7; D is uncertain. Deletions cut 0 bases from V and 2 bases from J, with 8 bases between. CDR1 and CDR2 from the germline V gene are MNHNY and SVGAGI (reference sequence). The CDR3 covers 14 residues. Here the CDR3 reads CASSYSPGTYEQYF. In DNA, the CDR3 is TGTGCCAGCAGTTACTCGCCAGGAACCTACGAGCAGTACTTC.